Listed here are 3 T cell receptor beta chains from one sample, sequenced in a study of CD4 T cells in relation to SARS-CoV-2 and coronaviruses. Measured with immunoSEQ multiplex PCR; TCRdb has only the in-frame clones, and not every one. The data show tens of thousands of clones, roughly 70% seen once. Antigens for these TCRs are unknown. Unexposed donor CD4+ T cells date from about 2011-2018, before the COVID-19 pandemic. Isolation of CD4+ T cells took place after about 10 days in culture. Sequenced sample: CD4+ T cells from PBMCs, cultured in vitro. Source of these receptors: a human donor in good health.

This clone was seen a few times. The rearrangement joins TRBV6-2 or TRBV6-3 to TRBJ2-7; maybe TRBD2 (5 bases). Trimming removed 6 bases from V and 3 bases from J, with 18 bases in between. The germline CDR1 and CDR2 sequences are MNHEY and SVGEGT. The CDR3 extends over 15 amino acids. CDR3 nucleotides: TGTGCCAGCAGCTGGACTGAGACGATGAACTACGAGCAGTACTTC. It specifies CASSWTETMNYEQYF.

The gene calls are TRBV10-3 and TRBJ2-5; 9 nucleotides match TRBD1. The CDR3 is 16 residues long. With 6 bases clipped from V and 5 bases from J, the junction kept 13 bases outside the gene matches. CDR1 ENHRY and CDR2 SYGVKD come from the germline V gene. The CDR3 DNA is TGTGCCATCAGCCCGGGACAGGGATTGGCGGGGGAGACCCAGTACTTC. Translation: CAISPGQGLAGETQYF.

V gene TRBV25-1 combines with J gene TRBJ1-2, with 8 positions matching TRBD1. This CDR3 comprises 16 residues. The V segment lost 4 bases and the J segment 6 bases; nucleotides outside the gene matches: 13. In germline, CDR1 is MGHDK, CDR2 SYGVNS. The CDR3 protein is CASSGLTTGGRDGYTF. CDR3 in DNA: TGTGCCAGCAGTGGGCTGACTACAGGGGGGAGAGATGGCTACACCTTC.